Each of the 12 T cell receptor beta chains below was sequenced from the same sample in a study of shared clonotypes between healthy human individuals. TCRdb's table, derived via immunoSEQ multiplex PCR, lists solely in-frame clones and lacks some. The sample lists some 580,000 clones; 95% to 98% were seen once. Naive CD8 cells lacked CD45RO and underwent positive selection for CCR7, leaving out terminally differentiated effector memory CD45RA+ cells. Sequenced sample: naive CD8+ T cells sorted from blood. Every receptor here comes from a man between 25 and 39 years old in good health.

The chain links TRBV6-1 to TRBJ1-1, with D possibly matching TRBD1 (5 bases). The V end was cut by 3 bases, the J end by 4 bases, with 9 bases between. This CDR3 spans 13 amino acids. Germline V lookup: CDR1 MNHNS, CDR2 SASEGT. CDR3 sequence reads: CASSDRGSTEAFF. The CDR3 bases are TGTGCCAGCAGTGATCGGGGGAGCACTGAAGCTTTCTTT.

CDR3: CASSRVNRGLEKLFF. The DNA of the CDR3 is TGTGCCAGCAGCCGCGTCAACAGGGGGCTCGAAAAACTGTTTTTT. The genes are TRBV11-2 and TRBJ1-4; TRBD1 matches at 9 bases. This CDR3 contains 15 residues. Germline CDR1 is SGHAT and CDR2 is FQNNGV. With 5 bases clipped from V and 8 bases from J, the junction kept 9 bases outside the gene matches.

The chain recombines TRBV28 with TRBJ1-1, with D possibly being TRBD1 (5 bases). V dropped 2 bases and J dropped 3 bases, with 16 bases sitting between them. From germline, CDR1 is MDHEN and CDR2 SYDVKM. This CDR3 spans 16 amino acids. The CDR3 DNA reads as TGTGCCAGCAGTTTAGGGTCCTGGGACGGGGACACTGAAGCTTTCTTT. It is translated as CASSLGSWDGDTEAFF.

The V gene is TRBV27, the J gene TRBJ1-1; 8 nucleotides align to TRBD1. This CDR3 is 15 amino acids long. The junction had 10 bases not matched to a gene; V was cut back by 6 bases and J by 4 bases. Germline loops: CDR1 MNHEY, CDR2 SMNVEV (reference sequence). CDR3 sequence: CASRTHPQGGTEAFF. CDR3 sequence (DNA): TGTGCCAGCAGAACTCATCCACAGGGGGGCACTGAAGCTTTCTTT.

CDR3 coding DNA: TGTGCCAGCAGTGACAGGGCGGAGGTTTTCTCTGGGGCCAACGTCCTGACTTTC. It codes for CASSDRAEVFSGANVLTF. The chain joins TRBV7-9 to TRBJ2-6; 7 bases agree with TRBD1. Trimming took 6 bases from V and 0 from J; bases not matched to a gene: 11. The CDR3 length is 18 residues. The V gene's germline CDR1 is SEHNR and CDR2 FQNEAQ (reference sequence). The entire variable domain, with the rest obtained from reference TRBV7-9 and TRBJ2-6, is as follows: DTGVSQNPRHKITKRGQNVTFRCDPISEHNRLYWYRQTLGQGPEFLTYFQNEAQLEKSRLLSDRFSAERPKGSFSTLEIQRTEQGDSAMYLCASSDRAEVFSGANVLTFGAGSRLTVL.

This clone was detected only once. This chain links TRBV21-1 with TRBJ2-1; TRBD1, as called in the table, went unchecked against the DNA. TRBV21-1 is flagged as a pseudogene. This CDR3 contains 17 residues. The CDR3 DNA follows: TGTGCCAGCAGCGACCCTCATGGGACAGGGTATCTTGGTGAGCAGTTCTTC. This translates into CASSDPHGTGYLGEQFF.

This rearrangement joins TRBV27 to TRBJ2-7, with 11 nucleotides matching TRBD2. Germline values: CDR1 MNHEY, CDR2 SMNVEV (reference sequence). The V gene end was trimmed by 2 bases and the J gene end by 2 bases; junction bases not matched to a gene: 5. CDR3 length: 16 residues. CDR3 bases: TGTGCCAGCAGTTTAATTAGCGGGAGGGCTACCTACGAGCAGTACTTC. This gives the protein CASSLISGRATYEQYF.

The rearrangement uses TRBV29-1 and TRBJ1-2; D possibly corresponds to TRBD1 (5 bases). CDR3 size: 13 residues. Germline CDR1 SQVTM, CDR2 ANQGSEA. The ends were cut back, 0 bases at V and 8 bases at J, with 13 bases in the middle. The CDR3 protein is CSVEDLQGMGYTF. CDR3 nucleotides: TGCAGCGTTGAAGATCTTCAGGGAATGGGCTACACCTTC.

Comments on this clone: Other nucleotide sequences from this sample produce the same CDR3. V gene TRBV5-4 combines with J gene TRBJ2-7, with D tentatively TRBD2 (5 bases). The germline gives CDR1 SGHNT, CDR2 YYREEE (reference sequence). This CDR3 comprises 12 residues. The V end lost 3 bases, the J end lost 2 bases, and 6 bases lay between the germline ends. Written as DNA, the CDR3 is TGTGCCAGCAGCTCGGGGACCTACGAGCAGTACTTC. Translation gives CASSSGTYEQYF. The full variable domain, its missing parts supplied by reference TRBV5-4 and TRBJ2-7, is ETGVTQSPTHLIKTRGQQVTLRCSSQSGHNTVSWYQQALGQGPQFIFQYYREEENGRGNFPPRFSGLQFPNYSSELNVNALELDDSALYLCASSSGTYEQYFGPGTRLTVT.

This rearrangement joins TRBV6-1 to TRBJ1-5; no clear D gene. The length of the CDR3 is 13 residues. V lost 9 bases to trimming and J lost 4 bases, with 13 bases between them. CDR1 and CDR2 (germline): MNHNS, SASEGT. The CDR3: CASIDWGNQPQHF. CDR3 nucleotides: TGTGCCAGTATCGACTGGGGAAATCAGCCCCAGCATTTT.

This sequence joins TRBV19 and TRBJ2-7; 7 bases agree with TRBD2. From germline, CDR1 is LNHDA and CDR2 SQIVND (reference sequence). The junction had 7 bases not matched to a gene; V was cut back by 6 bases and J by 2 bases. The CDR3 is made up of 14 amino acids. In DNA, the CDR3 is TGTGCCAGTAGGGGGGACTACCCACCCTACGAGCAGTACTTC. Protein: CASRGDYPPYEQYF.

V usage is TRBV28 and J usage is TRBJ2-1, with D possibly being TRBD2 (5 bases). CDR3 size: 20 residues. V lost 4 bases, J lost 3 bases, and 28 bases lay in between. The germline V gene has CDR1 MDHEN and CDR2 SYDVKM. In DNA, the CDR3 is TGTGCCAGCAGTTCAGCGAGCGGCCTCAGAGGGTTTCAGCTCTACAATGAGCAGTTCTTC. Its translation is CASSSASGLRGFQLYNEQFF.